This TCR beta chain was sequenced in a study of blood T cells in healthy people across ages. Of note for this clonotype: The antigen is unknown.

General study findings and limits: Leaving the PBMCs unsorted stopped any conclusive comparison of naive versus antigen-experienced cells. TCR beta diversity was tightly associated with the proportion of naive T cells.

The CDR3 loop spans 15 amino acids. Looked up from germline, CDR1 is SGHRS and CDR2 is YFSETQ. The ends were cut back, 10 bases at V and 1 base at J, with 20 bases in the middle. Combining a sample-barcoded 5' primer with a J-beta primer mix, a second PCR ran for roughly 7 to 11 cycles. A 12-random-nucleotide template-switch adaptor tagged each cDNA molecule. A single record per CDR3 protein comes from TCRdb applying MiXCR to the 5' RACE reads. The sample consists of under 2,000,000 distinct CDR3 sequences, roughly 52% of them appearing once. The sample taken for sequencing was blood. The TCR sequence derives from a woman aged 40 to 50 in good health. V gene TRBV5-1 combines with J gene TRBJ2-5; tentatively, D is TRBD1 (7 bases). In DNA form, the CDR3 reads TGCGCCGGCTCTCGAGGCCAGGGGGGCCAAGAGACCCAGTACTTC. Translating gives CAGSRGQGGQETQYF.